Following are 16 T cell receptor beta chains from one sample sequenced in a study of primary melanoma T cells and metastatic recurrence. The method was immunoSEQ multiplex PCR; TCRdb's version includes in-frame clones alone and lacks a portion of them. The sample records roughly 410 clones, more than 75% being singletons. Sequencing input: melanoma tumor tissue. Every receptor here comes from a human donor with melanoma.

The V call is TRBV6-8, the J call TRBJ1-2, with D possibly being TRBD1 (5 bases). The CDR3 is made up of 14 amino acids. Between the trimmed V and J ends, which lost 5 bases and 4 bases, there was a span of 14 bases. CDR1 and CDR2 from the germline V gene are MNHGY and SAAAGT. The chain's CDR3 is CASSTRTPLYGYTF. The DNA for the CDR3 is TGTGCCAGCAGTACCAGGACACCCCTCTATGGCTACACCTTC.

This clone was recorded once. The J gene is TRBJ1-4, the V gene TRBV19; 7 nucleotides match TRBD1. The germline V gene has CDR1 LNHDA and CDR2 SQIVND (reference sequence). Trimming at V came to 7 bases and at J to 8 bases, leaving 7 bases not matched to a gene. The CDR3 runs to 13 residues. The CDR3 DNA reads TGTGCCAGTAACCAGGGGGGAGTGGAAAAACTGTTTTTT. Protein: CASNQGGVEKLFF.

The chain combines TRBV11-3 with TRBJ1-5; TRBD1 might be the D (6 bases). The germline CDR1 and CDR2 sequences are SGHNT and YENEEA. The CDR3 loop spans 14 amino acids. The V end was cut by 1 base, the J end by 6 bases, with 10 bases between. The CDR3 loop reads CASSLGTARQPQHF. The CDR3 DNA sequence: TGTGCCAGCAGCTTAGGGACAGCCCGTCAGCCCCAGCATTTT.

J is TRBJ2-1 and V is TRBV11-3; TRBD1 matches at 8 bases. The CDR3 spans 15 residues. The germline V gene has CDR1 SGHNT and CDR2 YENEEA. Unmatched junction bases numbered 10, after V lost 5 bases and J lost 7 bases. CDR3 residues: CASSRGQGRRNEQFF. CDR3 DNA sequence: TGTGCCAGCAGCCGAGGACAGGGACGGCGGAATGAGCAGTTCTTC.

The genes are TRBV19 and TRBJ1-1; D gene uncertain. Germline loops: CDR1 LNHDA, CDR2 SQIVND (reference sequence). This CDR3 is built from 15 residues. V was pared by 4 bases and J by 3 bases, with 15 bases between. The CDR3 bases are TGTGCCAGTAGTACCCAACCAGACAAGTACACTGAAGCTTTCTTT. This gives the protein CASSTQPDKYTEAFF.

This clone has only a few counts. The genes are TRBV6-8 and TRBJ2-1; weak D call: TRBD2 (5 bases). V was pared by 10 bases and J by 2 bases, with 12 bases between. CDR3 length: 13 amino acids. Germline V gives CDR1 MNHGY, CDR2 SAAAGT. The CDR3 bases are TGTGCCATCTCCGAGACTACCTACAATGAGCAGTTCTTC. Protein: CAISETTYNEQFF.

The CDR3 bases are TGTGCCAGCGTCATCGGGGGAAATACCGGGGAGCTGTTTTTT. This gives the protein CASVIGGNTGELFF. V gene TRBV11-3 combines with J gene TRBJ2-2; the D gene is possibly TRBD2 (6 bases). This CDR3 is 14 amino acids long. Trimming cost V 8 bases and J 5 bases, with 15 bases left between them. Germline CDR1 reads SGHNT; CDR2 reads YENEEA.

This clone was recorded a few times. The DNA of the CDR3 is TGTGCCAGCAGTCTGATTACAGGGGGCACTGAAGCTTTCTTT. Protein: CASSLITGGTEAFF. The genes are TRBV11-3 and TRBJ1-1; 8 nucleotides match TRBD1. From germline, CDR1 is SGHNT and CDR2 YENEEA. The CDR3 is 14 residues long. V trimming: 6 bases; J trimming: 4 bases; junction bases outside the gene matches: 7.

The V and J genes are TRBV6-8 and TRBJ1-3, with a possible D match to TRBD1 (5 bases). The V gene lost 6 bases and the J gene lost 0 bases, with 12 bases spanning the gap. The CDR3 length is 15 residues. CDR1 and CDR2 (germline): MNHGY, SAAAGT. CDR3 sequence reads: CASSQGPSSGNTIYF. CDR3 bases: TGTGCCAGCAGCCAGGGACCGTCCTCTGGAAACACCATATATTTT.

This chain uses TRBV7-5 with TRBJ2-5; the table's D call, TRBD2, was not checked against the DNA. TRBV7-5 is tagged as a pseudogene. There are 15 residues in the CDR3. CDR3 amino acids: CASSLNSGEQETQYF. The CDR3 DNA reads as TGTGCCAGCAGCTTAAACTCCGGGGAACAAGAGACCCAGTACTTC.

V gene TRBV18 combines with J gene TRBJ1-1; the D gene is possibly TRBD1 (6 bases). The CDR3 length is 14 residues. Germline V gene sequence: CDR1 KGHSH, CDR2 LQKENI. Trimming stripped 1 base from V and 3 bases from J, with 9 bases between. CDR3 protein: CASSPQGVDTEAFF. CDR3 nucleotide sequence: TGTGCCAGCTCACCACAGGGGGTGGACACTGAAGCTTTCTTT.

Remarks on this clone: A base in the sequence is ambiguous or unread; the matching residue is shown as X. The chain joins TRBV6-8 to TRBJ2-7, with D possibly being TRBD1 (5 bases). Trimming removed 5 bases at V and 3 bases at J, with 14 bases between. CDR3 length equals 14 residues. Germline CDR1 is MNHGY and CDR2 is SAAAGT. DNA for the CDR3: TGTGCCAGCAGTCGGACACAGACCTYCTACGAGCAGTACTTC. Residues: CASSRTQTXYEQYF.

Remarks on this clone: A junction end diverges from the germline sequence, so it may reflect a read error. In DNA form, the CDR3 reads TGTGCCATCAGTGCCCCGGGGGCGAACACTGAAGCTTTCTTT. Amino acids: CAISAPGANTEAFF. The J gene is TRBJ1-1, the V gene TRBV6-8; D may be TRBD1 (6 bases). The CDR3 has 14 residues. Germline CDR1 reads MNHGY; CDR2 reads SAAAGT.

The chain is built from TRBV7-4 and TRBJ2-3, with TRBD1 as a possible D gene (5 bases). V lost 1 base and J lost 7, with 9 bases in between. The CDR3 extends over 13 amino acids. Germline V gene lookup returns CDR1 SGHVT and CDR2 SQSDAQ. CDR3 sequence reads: CASSLEAGNTQYF. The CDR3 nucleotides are TGTGCCAGCAGCTTAGAGGCAGGGAATACGCAGTATTTT.

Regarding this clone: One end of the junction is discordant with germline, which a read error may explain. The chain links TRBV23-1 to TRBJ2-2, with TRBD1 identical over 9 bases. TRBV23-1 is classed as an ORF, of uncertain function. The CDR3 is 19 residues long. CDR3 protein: CASSQSHPGTGRIKGELFF. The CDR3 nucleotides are TGCGCCAGCAGCCAATCCCATCCAGGGACAGGGAGGATAAAGGGGGAGCTGTTTTTT.

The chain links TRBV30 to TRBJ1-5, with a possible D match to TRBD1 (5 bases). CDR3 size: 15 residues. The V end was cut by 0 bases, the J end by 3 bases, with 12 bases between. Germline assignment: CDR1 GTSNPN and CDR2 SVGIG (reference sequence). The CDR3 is CAWSVLGGNNQPQHF. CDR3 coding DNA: TGTGCCTGGAGTGTACTGGGGGGAAACAATCAGCCCCAGCATTTT.